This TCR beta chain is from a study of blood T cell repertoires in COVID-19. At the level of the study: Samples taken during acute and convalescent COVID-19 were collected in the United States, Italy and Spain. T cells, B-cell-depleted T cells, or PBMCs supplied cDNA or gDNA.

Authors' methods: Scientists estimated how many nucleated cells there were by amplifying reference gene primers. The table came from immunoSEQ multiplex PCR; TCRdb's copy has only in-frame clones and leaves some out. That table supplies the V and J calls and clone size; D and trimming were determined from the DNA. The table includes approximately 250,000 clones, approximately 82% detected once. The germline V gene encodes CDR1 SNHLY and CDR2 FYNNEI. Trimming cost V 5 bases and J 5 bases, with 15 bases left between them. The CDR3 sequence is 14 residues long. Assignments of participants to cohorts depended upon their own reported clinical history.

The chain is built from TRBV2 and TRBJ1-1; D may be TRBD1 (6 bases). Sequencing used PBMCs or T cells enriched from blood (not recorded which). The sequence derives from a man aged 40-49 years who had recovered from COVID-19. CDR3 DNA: TGTGCCAGCAGTTTGATGACAGGAGGAACTGAAGCTTTCTTT. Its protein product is CASSLMTGGTEAFF.